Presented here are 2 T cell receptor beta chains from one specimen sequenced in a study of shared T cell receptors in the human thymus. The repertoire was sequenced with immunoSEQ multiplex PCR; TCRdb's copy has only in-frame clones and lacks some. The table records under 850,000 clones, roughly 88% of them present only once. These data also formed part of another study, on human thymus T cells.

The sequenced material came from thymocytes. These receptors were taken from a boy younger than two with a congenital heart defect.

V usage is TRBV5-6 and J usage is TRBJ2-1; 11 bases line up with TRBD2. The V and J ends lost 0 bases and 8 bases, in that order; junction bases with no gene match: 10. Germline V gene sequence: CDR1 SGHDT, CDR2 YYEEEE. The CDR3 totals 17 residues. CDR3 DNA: TGTGCCAGCAGCTTGGCCTCACTAGCGGGAGAAGGATATGAGCAGTTCTTC. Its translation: CASSLASLAGEGYEQFF.

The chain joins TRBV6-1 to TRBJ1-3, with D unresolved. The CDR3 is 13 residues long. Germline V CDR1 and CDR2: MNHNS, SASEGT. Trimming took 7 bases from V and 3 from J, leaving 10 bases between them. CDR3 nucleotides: TGTGCCAGCACCCGGACTTTTGGAAACACCATATATTTT. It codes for CASTRTFGNTIYF.